This TCR beta chain derives from a study of T cells in Graves' hyperthyroidism and ophthalmopathy. Researchers took RNA transcripts and amplified the TCR beta CDR3 regions from them. The study used the HTBI primer set for a first-round RT-PCR of the TCR CDR3. TCRdb re-analysed the multiplex PCR reads in MiXCR, keeping a single row per CDR3 protein. The sample gives hundreds of thousands of distinct CDR3 sequences, around 38% of which show up once; roughly 8.3% is in the top ten. V was pared by 0 bases and J by 5 bases, with 4 bases of the junction left unmatched. The CDR3 contains 14 residues. Germline V CDR1 and CDR2: SGDLS, YYNGEE.

The material sequenced was blood. The source of this sequence is a man aged 18 to 35 with Graves' hyperthyroidism. The V gene is TRBV9, the J gene TRBJ1-2; 7 nucleotides line up with TRBD1. CDR3 sequence (DNA): TGTGCCAGCAGCGTAGGACAGGGACCGTATGGCTACACCTTC. Its protein is CASSVGQGPYGYTF.